These T cell receptor beta chains were read from a single sample in a study of CD8 T cells in ankylosing spondylitis. Via MiXCR, TCRdb re-called the 5' RACE reads, giving one row per CDR3 protein. The data hold 200,000 to 300,000 distinct CDR3 sequences, with approximately 8.4% observed a single time. The specimen was blood, either unsorted or a sorted T cell fraction (not recorded which). These receptors all stem from a female donor with ankylosing spondylitis or in good health (not recorded which). The CDR3 runs from the conserved cysteine through the conserved F or W. The order of the fields is D gene, CDR3 length, J gene, clone size, V gene, CDR3 DNA, CDR3 protein. The D gene is left open where the match is weak. Not every row has a clone size; where given, it reads once, few, many or a size class.

NA	14	TRBJ1-5	many	TRBV15	TGTGCCACCAGCAGCTGGCAAGGTCATCAGCCCCAGCATTTT	CATSSWQGHQPQHF
TRBD2	14	TRBJ2-7	many	TRBV3-1	TGTGCCAGCAGCCCACCGGGACTAGCCTACGAGCAGTACTTC	CASSPPGLAYEQYF
NA	16	TRBJ2-1	many	TRBV5-1	TGCGCCAGCAGCCCCGGAGCAGGGAGCTCCTACAATGAGCAGTTCTTC	CASSPGAGSSYNEQFF
NA	16	TRBJ1-5	few	TRBV6-1	TGTGCCAGCAGTCCTACCCGTCCGGGGAGCAATCAGCCCCAGCATTTT	CASSPTRPGSNQPQHF
NA	11	TRBJ1-2	many	TRBV6-2/TRBV6-3	TGTGCCAGCAGTCGAAGTGAAGGCTACACCTTC	CASSRSEGYTF
NA	17	TRBJ2-7	NA	TRBV2	TGTGCCAGCAGTGAAGCGCTTTTCACCTTTAATTCCTACGAGCAGTACTTC	CASSEALFTFNSYEQYF
NA	18	TRBJ1-3	many	TRBV11-2	TGTGCCAGCAGCTTAAGTGTCCGTGGAGGATACTCTGGAAACACCATATATTTT	CASSLSVRGGYSGNTIYF
TRBD2	16	TRBJ2-1	many	TRBV24-1	TGTGCCACCAGTGACCCCTCTAGCGGGAGCGAGAATGAGCAGTTCTTC	CATSDPSSGSENEQFF
NA	12	TRBJ2-5	NA	TRBV5-1	TGCGCCAGCAGCTCCCTCGGGCAGACCCAGTACTTC	CASSSLGQTQYF
NA	14	TRBJ1-2	many	TRBV10-3	TGTGCCATCAAAGGGGCTGGGTCTCAATATGGCTACACCTTC	CAIKGAGSQYGYTF
TRBD2	15	TRBJ2-1	many	TRBV7-2	TGTGCCAGCAGCTGGACGGGACTAGCGTACAATGAGCAGTTCTTC	CASSWTGLAYNEQFF
TRBD2	15	TRBJ2-3	many	TRBV6-1	TGTGCCAGCAGTGGGACTAGCGTTAGCACAGATACGCAGTATTTT	CASSGTSVSTDTQYF
TRBD2	15	TRBJ2-1	many	TRBV20-1	TGCAGTGCTAACGGACTAGCGGGATCCTACAATGAGCAGTTCTTC	CSANGLAGSYNEQFF
NA	14	TRBJ1-6	many	TRBV5-1	TGCGCCAGCAGCGTTACAGGGAAGGACTCACCCCTCCACTTT	CASSVTGKDSPLHF
NA	12	TRBJ1-5	many	TRBV6-6	TGTGCCAGCAGCAGGGAGGGTCAGCCCCAGCATTTT	CASSREGQPQHF
NA	15	TRBJ2-3	NA	TRBV15	TGTGCCACCAGCAGAGATACCCCCACAACAGATACGCAGTATTTT	CATSRDTPTTDTQYF
NA	14	TRBJ2-3	many	TRBV19	TGTGCCAGTAGTATTCGGGGTAGCACAGATACGCAGTATTTT	CASSIRGSTDTQYF
TRBD2	16	TRBJ2-1	many	TRBV6-2/TRBV6-3	TGTGCCAGCAGCTCGGGACTAGCGGGAGGTAACAATGAGCAGTTCTTC	CASSSGLAGGNNEQFF
NA	14	TRBJ2-1	many	TRBV5-1	TGCGCCAGCTCGGAGGGAGGTCAGGACAATGAGCAGTTCTTC	CASSEGGQDNEQFF
NA	14	TRBJ1-1	many	TRBV20-1	TGCAGTGTTGACTATGGGACGGTTCTTGGTGAAGCTTTCTTT	CSVDYGTVLGEAFF
NA	14	TRBJ2-1	many	TRBV12-5	TGTGCTAGTGGTTTGGACTTACTAGCCCACGAGCAGTTCTTC	CASGLDLLAHEQFF
TRBD2	15	TRBJ2-3	many	TRBV9	TGTGCCAGCAGCATTAGCGGGAGGGGTACAGATACGCAGTATTTT	CASSISGRGTDTQYF
TRBD2	13	TRBJ2-7	NA	TRBV5-1	TGCGCCAGCAATGATCAGCGGGGCTACGAGCAGTACTTC	CASNDQRGYEQYF
NA	16	TRBJ2-2	few	TRBV7-2	TGTGCCAGCAGCTTATACCGACCTAGCGACACCGGGGAGCTGTTTTTT	CASSLYRPSDTGELFF
NA	12	TRBJ1-1	many	TRBV7-9	TGTGCCAGCAGCCCTAGCCGTGCTGAAGCTTTCTTT	CASSPSRAEAFF
NA	17	TRBJ1-1	many	TRBV15	TGTGCCACCAGCAGCCCTTCCTTTAGGACACCGAACACTGAAGCTTTCTTT	CATSSPSFRTPNTEAFF
NA	14	TRBJ1-2	NA	TRBV5-1	TGCGCCAGCAGCCCCCGTAGGGATGACTATGGCTACACCTTC	CASSPRRDDYGYTF
NA	13	TRBJ1-5	many	TRBV12-3/TRBV12-4	TGTGCCAGCAGTTTAGGGGGGGGCCAGCCCCAGCATTTT	CASSLGGGQPQHF